This T cell receptor beta chain emerged from a study of T cell responses to AZD1222 COVID-19 vaccine. Germline V gene lookup returns CDR1 MNHEY and CDR2 SVGAGI. The CDR3 is 15 amino acids. Trimming removed 5 bases at V and 7 bases at J, with 17 bases between. Pooled samples include second doses given at about 4 or 12 weeks. Repertoires were generated with immunoSEQ multiplex PCR, while TCRdb's copy carries only in-frame clones and drops some. The sample includes some 79,000 clones, around 81% of them seen just once. General study points: Seropositivity was recorded at baseline in only 6 or 7 AZD1222 recipients. Every sample of the repertoires postdated the peak T cell response. Spike was spanned by vaccine-associated CD4 TCRs, with dominance at 160-218 and 743-854.

This clone was picked up one time. Antigen specificity is unknown. The TCR originated in an adult who received the AZD1222 COVID-19 vaccine. The sample was peripheral blood, taken 28 days after the second AZD1222 dose. V usage is TRBV6-5 and J usage is TRBJ2-2; D tentatively reads TRBD1 or TRBD2 (5 bases each). CDR3 nucleotides: TGTGCCAGCAGTCCCCGGGGCAGGGAAAACGGGGAGCTGTTTTTT. Translating it yields CASSPRGRENGELFF.